A selection of T cell receptor beta chains follows, all from one sample in a study of T cell responses to AZD1222 COVID-19 vaccine. The protocol was immunoSEQ multiplex PCR, while the TCRdb copy is restricted to in-frame clones and leaves out a portion. Of some 110,000 clones in the sample, more than 70% are singletons; the top ten hold roughly 9.2%. The sample here was peripheral blood, taken on day 0 of AZD1222 vaccination. The receptors were gathered from an adult in good health. Each CDR3 is given with its conserved first and last residue. A D gene is named only where the DNA matches it firmly. Clone sizes are given selectively: once, few, many, or a class where the clone is expanded.

abundance | d_gene | j_gene | v_gene | CDR3nt | CDR3aa
NA | NA | TRBJ1-2 | TRBV4-3 | TGCGCCAGCAGCCAAGAGGAGGGTAACTATGGCTACACCTTC | CASSQEEGNYGYTF
NA | TRBD1 | TRBJ1-3 | TRBV6-5 | TGTGCCAGCTGGACAGGCGGAAACACCATATATTTT | CASWTGGNTIYF
NA | NA | TRBJ1-3 | TRBV7-2 | TGTGCCAGCAGCTTAGTTTGGGGTGACACCATATATTTT | CASSLVWGDTIYF
NA | NA | TRBJ1-1 | TRBV5-5 | TGTGCCAGCCGGAGGGGCGGGAACACTGAAGCTTTCTTT | CASRRGGNTEAFF
NA | TRBD1 | TRBJ1-2 | TRBV18 | TGTGCCAGCTCACCAGAGACAGGGGGTCTCTATGGCTACACCTTC | CASSPETGGLYGYTF
NA | TRBD2 | TRBJ2-7 | TRBV30 | TGTGCCTGGAGTGGGGGGACTAGCGGGAGGGTAACCTACGAGCAGTACTTC | CAWSGGTSGRVTYEQYF
NA | NA | TRBJ1-1 | TRBV7-8 | TGTGCCAGCAGCTTAGGGGCGAACACTGAAGCTTTCTTT | CASSLGANTEAFF
NA | NA | TRBJ2-5 | TRBV11-3 | TGTGCCAGCAGCTCCCAAGGGGGAGAGACCCAGTACTTC | CASSSQGGETQYF
NA | NA | TRBJ2-4 | TRBV7-2 | TGTGCCAGCAGCTTAGAGCTGGGACATAGGGCGTTGGCCAAAAACATTCAGTACTTC | CASSLELGHRALAKNIQYF
NA | NA | TRBJ1-2 | TRBV27 | TGTGCCAGCAGCAGCAATCAAGCTAACTATGGCTACACCTTC | CASSSNQANYGYTF
NA | NA | TRBJ2-2 | TRBV7-3 | TGTGCCAGCAGCTTAGTCGGAGGGGTTTCCGGGGAGCTGTTTTTT | CASSLVGGVSGELFF
NA | TRBD2 | TRBJ2-7 | TRBV6-5 | TGTGCCAGCAGACCAAGGACTAGCGGGAGGAACGAGCAGTACTTC | CASRPRTSGRNEQYF
NA | NA | TRBJ1-2 | TRBV19 | TGTGCCAGTAGTATCCCACCGACAGGCGGCTACACCTTC | CASSIPPTGGYTF
NA | NA | TRBJ1-1 | TRBV9 | TGTGCCAGCAAGCGGGGGAAAAGTGGGAACACTGAAGCTTTCTTT | CASKRGKSGNTEAFF
once | TRBD2 | TRBJ2-1 | TRBV29-1 | TGCAGCGTTACTAGCGGGAGTAATGAGCAGTTCTTC | CSVTSGSNEQFF